These 28 T cell receptor beta chains came from one sample sequenced in a study of beta chain features in type 1 diabetes. Sequenced material consisted of expressed TCRB transcripts (all of the isolated RNA was reverse transcribed). TCRdb keeps only in-frame clones here, not all; method: immunoSEQ multiplex PCR. The data hold about 900,000 clones, with roughly a sixth observed a single time. Source material: naive CD4+ T cells from blood. The receptor set was obtained from a woman aged 18-29 years in good health.

The gene calls are TRBV2 and TRBJ2-5; no clear D gene. V was pared by 4 bases and J by 1 base, with 16 bases between. The germline V gene encodes CDR1 SNHLY and CDR2 FYNNEI. CDR3 size: 16 residues. The CDR3 sequence: CASSASRTAAQETQYF. The CDR3 nucleotides are TGTGCCAGCAGTGCGTCCAGGACCGCCGCCCAAGAGACCCAGTACTTC. Supplemented by reference TRBV2 and TRBJ2-5, the full variable domain reads EPEVTQTPSHQVTQMGQEVILRCVPISNHLYFYWYRQILGQKVEFLVSFYNNEISEKSEIFDDQFSVERPDGSNFTLKIRSTKLEDSAMYFCASSASRTAAQETQYFGPGTRLLVL.

The chain has TRBV11-2 and TRBJ2-5, with D possibly being TRBD2 (5 bases). Germline loops: CDR1 SGHAT, CDR2 FQNNGV. The V gene lost 8 bases and the J gene lost 9 bases, with 25 bases spanning the gap. The CDR3 length is 15 residues. CDR3 loop: CASLKGGLEMESQYF. Written as DNA, the CDR3 is TGTGCCAGCCTCAAGGGCGGGTTAGAAATGGAGTCCCAGTACTTC. Using reference TRBV11-2 and TRBJ2-5 for the parts outside the CDR3, the full variable domain is EAGVAQSPRYKIIEKRQSVAFWCNPISGHATLYWYQQILGQGPKLLIQFQNNGVVDDSQLPKDRFSAERLKGVDSTLKIQPAKLEDSAVYLCASLKGGLEMESQYFGPGTRLLVL.

This clone was recorded a few times. The chain uses TRBV4-2 and TRBJ2-5; TRBD2 might be the D (5 bases). The CDR3 spans 14 residues. In germline, CDR1 is LGHNA, CDR2 YNFKEQ. The germline V and J ends were trimmed by 4 bases and 5 bases, with 14 bases remaining between them. The CDR3, as DNA: TGTGCCAGCAGCCCCTTCTGGGGAGAGGAGACCCAGTACTTC. It codes for CASSPFWGEETQYF.

This clone showed up just a few times. The genes are TRBV7-9 and TRBJ1-2, with a weak D call TRBD1 (6 bases). The CDR3 is 14 residues long. Germline V gene sequence: CDR1 SEHNR, CDR2 FQNEAQ (reference sequence). Between the trimmed V and J ends, which lost 5 bases and 6 bases, there was a span of 16 bases. CDR3 region: CASSRGTGSNGYTF. Written as DNA, the CDR3 is TGTGCCAGCAGCCGAGGAACAGGGAGTAATGGCTACACCTTC.

The V and J genes are TRBV10-3 and TRBJ2-2; D gene unclear. CDR1 and CDR2 (germline): ENHRY, SYGVKD. V was cut by 0 bases and J by 5 bases, with 7 bases left in between. This CDR3 is 14 amino acids long. The CDR3 region has the DNA TGTGCCATCAGTGAGTCGGTAGGAACCGGGGAGCTGTTTTTT. Protein product: CAISESVGTGELFF.

This clone was counted a few times. The chain combines TRBV15 with TRBJ2-1, with 7 bases fitting TRBD2. The length of the CDR3 is 16 residues. V was pared by 0 bases and J by 7 bases, with 9 bases of the junction left unmatched. CDR1 is LNHNV, CDR2 YYDKDF, per germline (reference sequence). CDR3 sequence reads: CATSRDMREPLNEQFF. Written as DNA, the CDR3 is TGTGCCACCAGCAGAGATATGCGGGAGCCTTTGAATGAGCAGTTCTTC.

The rearrangement uses TRBV27 and TRBJ2-2, with a weak D call TRBD1 (5 bases). The CDR3 runs to 16 residues. Per the germline V gene, CDR1 is MNHEY and CDR2 is SMNVEV (reference sequence). Deletions cut 0 bases from V and 4 bases from J, with 12 bases between. CDR3 nucleotides: TGTGCCAGCAGTTTATCGTGGGGCGTCGTCACCGGGGAGCTGTTTTTT. Its translation: CASSLSWGVVTGELFF.

The chain links TRBV28 to TRBJ2-7; no definite D call. V lost 3 bases to trimming and J lost 4 bases, with 7 bases between them. This CDR3 contains 12 residues. Germline CDR1 MDHEN, CDR2 SYDVKM. The CDR3 here is CASSFGDYEQYF. DNA of the CDR3: TGTGCCAGCAGTTTTGGGGATTACGAGCAGTACTTC.

The rearrangement links TRBV27 to TRBJ2-1; D uncertain. Germline CDR1 reads MNHEY; CDR2 reads SMNVEV (reference sequence). There are 14 residues in the CDR3. V lost 3 bases to trimming and J lost 3 bases, with 9 bases between them. The CDR3 region has the DNA TGTGCCAGCAGTTTTGATCTAGACTACAATGAGCAGTTCTTC. Translation: CASSFDLDYNEQFF.

The V gene is TRBV5-4, the J gene TRBJ2-1, with 9 positions matching TRBD2. The CDR3 sequence is 16 residues long. Germline V CDR1 and CDR2: SGHNT, YYREEE (reference sequence). V was clipped by 2 bases and J by 4 bases; unmatched bases: 7. The CDR3 is CASSLMTSGNYNEQFF. As DNA, the CDR3 is TGTGCCAGCAGCTTAATGACTAGCGGAAATTACAATGAGCAGTTCTTC.

This chain links TRBV6-6 with TRBJ2-7; D remains unclear. V was shortened by 2 bases and J by 5 bases, with 19 bases between the two germline ends. CDR3 length: 16 amino acids. Looked up from germline, CDR1 is MNHNY and CDR2 is SVGAGI (reference sequence). The CDR3 protein is CASSYPKRPIGDEQYF. The CDR3 DNA reads TGTGCCAGCAGTTACCCCAAGCGACCCATAGGTGACGAGCAGTACTTC.

This clone appeared a few times. The chain combines TRBV4-2 with TRBJ2-7, with 9 bases fitting TRBD1. Trimming cost V 3 bases and J 1 base; bases outside gene matches: 22. This CDR3 spans 21 amino acids. Germline-derived CDR1 and CDR2 are LGHNA and YNFKEQ. The CDR3 sequence is CASSQIKTSRDRDGTSYEQYF. The CDR3 DNA reads as TGTGCCAGCAGCCAGATAAAGACCTCCCGGGACAGGGACGGTACGTCCTACGAGCAGTACTTC.

In the case of this clone: The sample holds other DNA sequences that translate to the same CDR3. J is TRBJ2-1 and V is TRBV5-1; 7 bases align to TRBD1. The CDR3 consists of 14 residues. Unmatched junction bases numbered 1, after V lost 4 bases and J lost 0 bases. In germline, CDR1 is SGHRS, CDR2 YFSETQ. The DNA of the CDR3 is TGCGCCAGCAGCCGGGACAGCTCCTACAATGAGCAGTTCTTC. The encoded protein is CASSRDSSYNEQFF.

This clone occurred a few times. V and J are TRBV27 and TRBJ1-1, with D possibly being TRBD1 (5 bases). The V and J ends lost 7 bases and 1 base respectively, with 13 bases between them. From germline, CDR1 is MNHEY and CDR2 SMNVEV (reference sequence). The CDR3 spans 14 residues. CDR3 sequence reads: CASKRGSPNTEAFF. CDR3 DNA: TGTGCCAGCAAGCGGGGGTCCCCGAACACTGAAGCTTTCTTT.

Turning to this clone: This sample also contains other DNA sequences that code for the same CDR3. The chain couples TRBV5-1 to TRBJ2-1; tentative D call: TRBD1 (5 bases). Deletions cut 0 bases from V and 4 bases from J, with 5 bases between. The CDR3 consists of 13 residues. In germline, CDR1 is SGHRS, CDR2 YFSETQ. DNA of the CDR3: TGCGCCAGCAGCTTGGGACAGTACAATGAGCAGTTCTTC. It yields the protein CASSLGQYNEQFF. Filled out from reference TRBV5-1 and TRBJ2-1, the complete variable domain reads KAGVTQTPRYLIKTRGQQVTLSCSPISGHRSVSWYQQTPGQGLQFLFEYFSETQRNKGNFPGRFSGRQFSNSRSEMNVSTLELGDSALYLCASSLGQYNEQFFGPGTRLTVL.

The CDR3 DNA reads TGTGCCAGCAGCGTCGAATATAGGAATCAGCCCCAGCATTTT. Protein sequence: CASSVEYRNQPQHF. The chain couples TRBV2 to TRBJ1-5; D remains unclear. This CDR3 is 14 amino acids long. Germline-derived CDR1 and CDR2 are SNHLY and FYNNEI. V was pared by 6 bases and J by 4 bases, with 13 bases between. The complete variable domain, with remaining parts taken from reference TRBV2 and TRBJ1-5, reads EPEVTQTPSHQVTQMGQEVILRCVPISNHLYFYWYRQILGQKVEFLVSFYNNEISEKSEIFDDQFSVERPDGSNFTLKIRSTKLEDSAMYFCASSVEYRNQPQHFGDGTRLSIL.

This clone turned up a few times. The chain links TRBV27 to TRBJ2-1, with D uncertain. The V gene lost 6 bases and the J gene lost 4 bases, with 16 bases spanning the gap. The CDR3 is made up of 15 amino acids. Germline CDR1 and CDR2: MNHEY and SMNVEV (reference sequence). In DNA form, the CDR3 reads TGTGCCAGCAGCCCTATCCCCGGAGTTTACAATGAGCAGTTCTTC. It codes for CASSPIPGVYNEQFF.

This chain links TRBV28 with TRBJ2-2; tentative D call: TRBD1 (5 bases). CDR1 is MDHEN and CDR2 is SYDVKM in the germline V gene. Trimming removed 6 bases at V and 6 bases at J, with 17 bases between. The CDR3 runs 15 residues. The DNA for the CDR3 is TGTGCCAGCAGACCGGACAAGGGTTTATCCGGGGAGCTGTTTTTT. Protein sequence: CASRPDKGLSGELFF.

This sequence joins TRBV11-2 and TRBJ2-1; 9 bases fit TRBD2. Germline loops: CDR1 SGHAT, CDR2 FQNNGV. The CDR3 covers 19 residues. The V gene end was trimmed by 5 bases and the J gene end by 6 bases; junction bases not matched to a gene: 20. The CDR3 reads CASSPRLAGRSNSGNEQFF. In DNA, the CDR3 is TGTGCCAGCAGCCCCCGCCTAGCGGGGAGGTCGAATAGTGGCAATGAGCAGTTCTTC.

This clone was seen more than once but under ten times. The rearrangement joins TRBV6-6 to TRBJ1-5; 8 nucleotides align to TRBD1. This CDR3 spans 16 amino acids. The junction had 7 bases not matched to a gene; V was cut back by 5 bases and J by 1 base. Per the germline V gene, CDR1 is MNHNY and CDR2 is SVGAGI (reference sequence). CDR3 in amino acids: CASSPGGWGSNQPQHF. The CDR3 DNA follows: TGTGCCAGCAGTCCAGGGGGCTGGGGAAGCAATCAGCCCCAGCATTTT.

This chain links TRBV7-9 with TRBJ1-3; TRBD1 might be the D (6 bases). CDR3 length: 15 residues. V was trimmed by 5 bases and J by 0 bases, leaving 11 bases between them. The germline V gene encodes CDR1 SEHNR and CDR2 FQNEAQ (reference sequence). The CDR3 nucleotides are TGTGCCAGCAGCCCGCACAGGGACTCTGGAAACACCATATATTTT. Its translation is CASSPHRDSGNTIYF.

The rearrangement joins TRBV2 to TRBJ2-1, with unresolved D. Germline CDR1 reads SNHLY; CDR2 reads FYNNEI. The CDR3 is made up of 12 amino acids. V lost 5 bases and J 6 bases, leaving 8 bases between the germline ends. Here the CDR3 reads CASSWSANEQFF. The CDR3 DNA reads TGTGCCAGCAGTTGGTCTGCCAATGAGCAGTTCTTC.

CDR3 bases: TGTGCCAGCAGCTTATCGGGGTCCTTATTGGAGCAGTACTTC. Amino acids: CASSLSGSLLEQYF. The chain has TRBV7-9 and TRBJ2-7; possible D gene TRBD2, 5 bases. Trimming removed 2 bases from V and 7 bases from J, with 15 bases in between. The germline V gene encodes CDR1 SEHNR and CDR2 FQNEAQ (reference sequence). CDR3 length: 14 amino acids. Looking up the rest from reference TRBV7-9 and TRBJ2-7 gives the full variable domain: DTGVSQNPRHKITKRGQNVTFRCDPISEHNRLYWYRQTLGQGPEFLTYFQNEAQLEKSRLLSDRFSAERPKGSFSTLEIQRTEQGDSAMYLCASSLSGSLLEQYFGPGTRLTVT.

The chain employs TRBV7-9 and TRBJ1-1; the match to TRBD1 covers 10 bases. The germline CDR1 and CDR2 sequences are SEHNR and FQNEAQ (reference sequence). After removal of 3 bases from V and 6 bases from J, the junction contained 1 base not matched to a gene. The CDR3 has 13 amino acids. Here the CDR3 reads CASSLGTGAEAFF. Written as DNA, the CDR3 is TGTGCCAGCAGCTTGGGGACAGGGGCTGAAGCTTTCTTT. Complete variable domain (other parts from reference TRBV7-9 and TRBJ1-1): DTGVSQNPRHKITKRGQNVTFRCDPISEHNRLYWYRQTLGQGPEFLTYFQNEAQLEKSRLLSDRFSAERPKGSFSTLEIQRTEQGDSAMYLCASSLGTGAEAFFGQGTRLTVV.

A few counts support this clone. The chain is built from TRBV19 and TRBJ2-3, with TRBD2 matching over 13 bases. J lost 3 bases, V lost 1 base, and 4 bases had no gene match. CDR1 and CDR2 from the germline V gene are LNHDA and SQIVND (reference sequence). This CDR3 is built from 17 residues. CDR3 sequence: CASSIGTSGRATDTQYF. In DNA, the CDR3 is TGTGCCAGTAGTATAGGGACTAGCGGGAGAGCTACAGATACGCAGTATTTT.

This chain links TRBV28 with TRBJ2-3; 9 bases agree with TRBD1. The length of the CDR3 is 15 residues. The germline V gene encodes CDR1 MDHEN and CDR2 SYDVKM. J lost 1 base, V lost 6 bases, and 5 bases had no gene match. The CDR3 loop is CASSHRDRGTDTQYF. CDR3 bases: TGTGCCAGCAGCCATCGGGACAGGGGCACAGATACGCAGTATTTT.

The chain combines TRBV4-1 with TRBJ2-4; D perhaps matches TRBD1 (5 bases). Looked up from germline, CDR1 is MGHRA and CDR2 is YSYEKL. The V end lost 8 bases, the J end lost 3 bases, and 17 bases lay between the germline ends. The CDR3 sequence is 15 residues long. CDR3 sequence reads: CASGVGVLGKNIQYF. CDR3 nucleotides: TGCGCCAGCGGGGTAGGGGTGTTAGGCAAAAACATTCAGTACTTC.

A few counts support this clone. CDR3 protein: CASSFLGSSIVGELFF. Here the CDR3 DNA reads TGTGCCAGCAGCTTCCTAGGTTCGTCTATCGTCGGGGAGCTGTTTTTT. This rearrangement joins TRBV5-4 to TRBJ2-2, with D unresolved. From germline, CDR1 is SGHNT and CDR2 YYREEE (reference sequence). CDR3 length: 16 residues. V was trimmed by 2 bases and J by 7 bases, leaving 18 bases between them.